This T cell receptor (beta chain) derives from a study of blood T cell repertoires in COVID-19. About the study: The United States, Italy and Spain were the sources of the acute and convalescent COVID-19 samples. Nucleic acid was either cDNA or gDNA, and it came from T cells, B-cell-depleted T cells, or PBMCs.

In the study's own analysis: Reference gene primer amplification gave estimated nucleated cell counts. Method: immunoSEQ multiplex PCR; TCRdb's copy keeps in-frame clones and lacks some. The V and J calls and the clone size are those of that table, but D and trimming were determined from the DNA. The data contain 200,000 to 250,000 clones, over 80% of them singletons. Within the 2 weeks before study entry, each person in the exposed group met a COVID-19 case. This sequence originates from a woman younger than 45 who had been exposed to COVID-19. Material for sequencing was PBMCs or T cells enriched from blood (not recorded which).

CDR3 bases: TGCGCCAGCAGCCAGTCTCCGAGGACCAGCGGGAGCCACAAAGAGACCCAGTACTTC. Amino acid sequence: CASSQSPRTSGSHKETQYF. The chain couples TRBV4-1 to TRBJ2-5; 8 nucleotides line up with TRBD2. There are 19 residues in the CDR3. V lost 3 bases, J lost 3 bases, and 18 bases stayed unmatched. Germline V gene data show CDR1 as MGHRA and CDR2 as YSYEKL.